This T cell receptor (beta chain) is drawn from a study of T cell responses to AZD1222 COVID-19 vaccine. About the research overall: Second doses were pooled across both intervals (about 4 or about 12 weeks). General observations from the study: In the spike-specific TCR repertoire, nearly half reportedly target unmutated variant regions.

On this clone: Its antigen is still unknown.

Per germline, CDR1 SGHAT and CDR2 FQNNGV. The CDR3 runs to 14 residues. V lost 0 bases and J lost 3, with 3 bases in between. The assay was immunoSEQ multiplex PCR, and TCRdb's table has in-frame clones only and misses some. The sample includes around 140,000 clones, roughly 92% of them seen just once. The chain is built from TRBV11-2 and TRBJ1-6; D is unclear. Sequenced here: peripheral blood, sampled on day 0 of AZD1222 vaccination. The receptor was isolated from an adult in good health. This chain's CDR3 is CASSLEFYNSPLHF. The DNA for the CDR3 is TGTGCCAGCAGCTTAGAGTTCTATAATTCACCCCTCCACTTT.